Presented here are 5 T cell receptor beta chains from one specimen sequenced in a study of cytomegalovirus exposure and HLA in healthy donors. Data came from immunoSEQ multiplex PCR; TCRdb stores just in-frame clones and leaves some out. The table includes some 180,000 clones, approximately 89% detected once. Source material: PBMCs. These receptors all stem from a man aged 25-45 years in good health and CMV-seropositive.

This clone was seen a few times. This chain joins TRBV28 and TRBJ2-7; D is possibly TRBD2 (5 bases). V was pared by 4 bases and J by 5 bases, with 9 bases between. Per the germline V gene, CDR1 is MDHEN and CDR2 is SYDVKM. The CDR3 covers 12 residues. Here the CDR3 reads CASSSGYHEQYF. CDR3 sequence (DNA): TGTGCCAGCAGTTCGGGGTATCACGAGCAGTACTTC.

This chain links TRBV11-2 with TRBJ2-7; unclear D gene. Germline values: CDR1 SGHAT, CDR2 FQNNGV. There are 14 residues in the CDR3. The V and J ends lost 1 base and 0 bases respectively, with 7 bases between them. CDR3 protein: CASSLGTSSYEQYF. The CDR3 DNA reads as TGTGCCAGCAGCTTAGGGACCTCCTCCTACGAGCAGTACTTC.

This chain joins TRBV6-4 and TRBJ1-3, with D hard to call. This CDR3 region has 14 residues. Looked up from germline, CDR1 is MRHNA and CDR2 is SNTAGT. The V and J ends lost 10 bases and 3 bases respectively, with 16 bases between them. The CDR3 nucleotides read TGTGCCACCATAAAAGTTGCATTTGGAAACACCATATATTTT. Its translation is CATIKVAFGNTIYF.

This clone appeared a single time. V is TRBV7-9 and J is TRBJ2-7; 8 bases line up with TRBD2. With 2 bases clipped from V and 2 bases from J, the junction kept 8 bases outside the gene matches. CDR3 length: 16 amino acids. Germline CDR1 SEHNR, CDR2 FQNEAQ (reference sequence). CDR3 DNA: TGTGCCAGCAGCTTAATTCAGCGGGGGAGAACCTACGAGCAGTACTTC. This sequence encodes CASSLIQRGRTYEQYF.

The J gene is TRBJ1-2, the V gene TRBV5-4; TRBD1 aligns across 8 bases. The length of the CDR3 is 14 residues. Looked up from germline, CDR1 is SGHNT and CDR2 is YYREEE (reference sequence). V trimming: 2 bases; J trimming: 4 bases; junction bases outside the gene matches: 4. The CDR3 sequence is CASSFFGQGYGYTF. CDR3 coding DNA: TGTGCCAGCAGCTTTTTCGGACAGGGCTATGGCTACACCTTC.